These 32 T cell receptor beta chains were all obtained from the same sample, sequenced in a study of blood T cells in healthy people across ages. Primers used in a second PCR of roughly 6 to 12 cycles were a sample-barcoded 5' primer and a J-beta primer mix. TCRdb independently ran MiXCR on the 5' RACE reads; one entry per CDR3 protein. Altogether approximately 810,000 distinct CDR3 sequences are present, around 30% being singletons, with the ten largest covering 17%. The sequencing sample was made of blood. These receptor sequences come from an elderly woman in good health.

This clonotype was observed a few times. The chain employs TRBV7-3 and TRBJ2-3, with 10 bases aligning to TRBD1. Germline V gene sequence: CDR1 SGHTA, CDR2 FQGTGA. V shed 4 bases, J shed 7 bases, and the junction held 23 bases outside the gene matches. The CDR3 has 20 residues. As DNA, the CDR3 is TGTGCCAGCAGCTGGGGTCTCGGTGCTGGCGGGACAGGGGAGGAAAATACGCAGTATTTT. Residues: CASSWGLGAGGTGEENTQYF. The full variable domain, completed using reference TRBV7-3 and TRBJ2-3, is GAGVSQTPSNKVTEKGKYVELRCDPISGHTALYWYRQSLGQGPEFLIYFQGTGAADDSGLPNDRFFAVRPEGSVSTLKIQRTERGDSAVYLCASSWGLGAGGTGEENTQYFGPGTRLTVL.

This clonotype showed up many times. V usage is TRBV5-1 and J usage is TRBJ2-3; D not resolved. CDR3 size: 12 residues. Germline V gene sequence: CDR1 SGHRS, CDR2 YFSETQ. V shed 4 bases and J shed 14 bases, with 17 bases lying between them. The CDR3 region is CASSPTGDKLYF. CDR3 bases: TGCGCCAGCAGCCCTACCGGCGACAAGTTGTATTTT.

Many counts were recorded for this clonotype. The chain employs TRBV27 and TRBJ2-6; D is unresolved. Germline loops: CDR1 MNHEY, CDR2 SMNVEV (reference sequence). V lost 6 bases and J 3 bases, leaving 9 bases between the germline ends. The CDR3 is made up of 14 amino acids. CDR3 coding DNA: TGTGCCAGCAGCCCAGACCGTGGGGCCAACGTCCTGACTTTC. Translating gives CASSPDRGANVLTF.

The chain couples TRBV6-2 or TRBV6-3 to TRBJ2-1; TRBD2 agrees at 13 bases. The germline V gene encodes CDR1 MNHEY and CDR2 SVGEGT. CDR3 length: 15 amino acids. V was pared by 5 bases and J by 13 bases, with 11 bases of the junction left unmatched. CDR3 amino acids: CASSPRTSGGETQFF. As DNA, the CDR3 is TGTGCCAGCAGTCCTCGGACTAGCGGGGGTGAGACCCAGTTCTTC.

This clonotype was recorded a few times. The chain combines TRBV6-1 with TRBJ1-4, with unresolved D. The V gene lost 4 bases and the J gene lost 8 bases, with 14 bases spanning the gap. The CDR3 spans 14 residues. In germline, CDR1 is MNHNS, CDR2 SASEGT. This CDR3 is CASSASRTVEKLFF. CDR3 DNA sequence: TGTGCCAGCAGTGCAAGCAGGACGGTGGAAAAACTGTTTTTT.

This clonotype was seen a few times. A much larger clone differs by one base, so this may be a read error. The chain employs TRBV6-2 or TRBV6-3 and TRBJ2-7; TRBD1 or TRBD2 may be the D gene (6 bases each). Germline V CDR1 and CDR2: MNHEY, SVGEGT. This CDR3 comprises 15 residues. V was clipped by 7 bases and J by 3 bases, with 19 bases between them. The CDR3 DNA follows: TGTGCCAGCACCCAACGGGGGCCGTCCCGCTACGAGCAGTACTTC. As protein: CASTQRGPSRYEQYF.

With respect to this clonotype: A clone one base away is much larger, so this may be a read error. The rearrangement uses TRBV20-1 and TRBJ2-3; D is uncertain. The CDR3 has 15 residues. V was shortened by 0 bases and J by 6 bases, with 16 bases between the two germline ends. Germline CDR1 reads DFQATT; CDR2 reads SNEGSKA (reference sequence). The CDR3 reads CSARDLATGRDTQYF. CDR3 DNA: TGCAGTGCTAGAGATCTGGCGACGGGCCGTGATACGCAGTATTTT.

The sample holds many counts of this clonotype. The gene calls are TRBV12-3 or TRBV12-4 and TRBJ2-3; D gene unclear. This CDR3 has 14 amino acids. The V end lost 3 bases, the J end lost 5 bases, and 12 bases lay between the germline ends. CDR3 nucleotides: TGTGCCAGCAGTTTTAAGGGATCAGAAGATACGCAGTATTTT. Its translation is CASSFKGSEDTQYF.

As to this clonotype: Mismatch with germline at one junction end may stem from a read error. This chain connects TRBV12-3 or TRBV12-4 to TRBJ1-5; D is possibly TRBD1 (5 bases). CDR3 size: 16 residues. The CDR3 DNA sequence: TGTGCTAGCAGTTTAGCGCGGGCAGGGTCAGGTCAGTCCCAGCATTTT. Its protein product is CASSLARAGSGQSQHF.

The chain joins TRBV20-1 to TRBJ1-2; unclear D gene. CDR3 size: 14 residues. Germline V CDR1 and CDR2: DFQATT, SNEGSKA (reference sequence). CDR3 amino acids: CKTNRANQAYGYTF. The CDR3 DNA follows: TGCAAAACAAATCGGGCCAATCAAGCTTATGGCTACACCTTC.

This clonotype was observed at least ten times. This sequence joins TRBV6-5 and TRBJ2-1; unclear D gene. Germline CDR1 and CDR2: MNHEY and SVGAGI. The CDR3 totals 14 residues. Trimming pared 6 bases from V and 2 bases from J, leaving 11 bases between. CDR3 region: CASSYLGAYNEQFF. The CDR3 bases are TGTGCCAGCAGCTACCTGGGTGCCTACAATGAGCAGTTCTTC.

This clonotype was seen only a few times. V is TRBV2 and J is TRBJ2-7, with 9 bases matching TRBD2. Germline CDR1 is SNHLY and CDR2 is FYNNEI. The CDR3 is 16 amino acids. V dropped 5 bases and J dropped 4; count of bases not matched to a gene: 12. Here the CDR3 reads CASSPRGGGAVYEQYF. CDR3 nucleotides: TGTGCCAGCAGTCCCCGGGGCGGGGGGGCCGTGTACGAGCAGTACTTC.

The chain has TRBV6-1 and TRBJ2-7; D tentatively fits TRBD1 or TRBD2 (5 bases each). The V gene's germline CDR1 is MNHNS and CDR2 SASEGT. The CDR3 length is 14 residues. V was shortened by 5 bases and J by 6 bases, with 17 bases between the two germline ends. The CDR3 reads CASSPGPASREQYF. CDR3 bases: TGTGCCAGCAGTCCGGGACCGGCTAGCCGCGAGCAGTACTTC.

The chain joins TRBV12-3 or TRBV12-4 to TRBJ1-1, with a weak D call TRBD1 (6 bases). V lost 8 bases and J lost 2, with 18 bases in between. The CDR3 is made up of 15 amino acids. This CDR3 reads CASSVAGVINTEAFF. The CDR3 DNA follows: TGTGCCAGCTCGGTGGCAGGGGTTATAAACACTGAAGCTTTCTTT.

This clonotype has a count of ten or more. No DNA is shown, since the ends of the CDR3 on it are uncertain; the CDR3 is the one TCRdb lists. The rearrangement links TRBV6-8 to TRBJ2-4; the DNA was not used to check the table's D call, TRBD1. The CDR3 is 15 amino acids long, termini counted. Germline CDR1 is MNHGY and CDR2 is SAAAGT. The CDR3 protein is CASSTSGQGKNIQYF.

Of note for this clonotype: A much bigger clone sits one base away, suggesting this may be a read error. Because the CDR3 is missing its conserved closing phenylalanine or tryptophan, this is likely a read error. J is TRBJ2-1 and V is TRBV20-1; D gene unclear. Germline-derived CDR1 and CDR2 are DFQATT and SNEGSKA (reference sequence). The V end was cut by 1 base, the J end by 12 bases, with 16 bases between. CDR3 length: 13 residues. Here the CDR3 reads CSARGVGNSVQFL. The CDR3 nucleotides read TGCAGTGCTAGAGGGGTCGGTAATTCGGTGCAGTTCTTA.

This clonotype was detected many times. The V gene is TRBV6-5, the J gene TRBJ1-2; TRBD1 is a possible D gene (5 bases). V lost 2 bases and J 5 bases, leaving 15 bases between the germline ends. Per the germline V gene, CDR1 is MNHEY and CDR2 is SVGAGI. This CDR3 comprises 15 residues. CDR3 in amino acids: CASSYRDLRGYGYTF. The CDR3, as DNA: TGTGCCAGCAGTTACCGGGACCTCCGAGGGTATGGCTACACCTTC.

This clonotype showed up many times. The V gene is TRBV12-3 or TRBV12-4, the J gene TRBJ1-1; the match to TRBD1 covers 7 bases. This CDR3 contains 14 residues. J gave up 7 bases and V 5 bases, and 10 bases lay outside the gene matches. The CDR3 loop is CASSHNRGSSEAFF. The CDR3, as DNA: TGTGCCAGCAGTCATAACAGGGGTTCGAGTGAAGCTTTCTTT.

Only one count was recorded for this clonotype. The CDR3 loop reads CASTQAGVTGELFF. In DNA, the CDR3 is TGTGCCAGCACCCAGGCAGGGGTTACCGGGGAGCTGTTTTTT. The chain links TRBV2 to TRBJ2-2; D possibly corresponds to TRBD1 (6 bases). This CDR3 contains 14 residues. The ends were cut back, 7 bases at V and 5 bases at J, with 14 bases in the middle. Per germline, CDR1 SNHLY and CDR2 FYNNEI. Filled out from reference TRBV2 and TRBJ2-2, the complete variable domain reads EPEVTQTPSHQVTQMGQEVILRCVPISNHLYFYWYRQILGQKVEFLVSFYNNEISEKSEIFDDQFSVERPDGSNFTLKIRSTKLEDSAMYFCASTQAGVTGELFFGEGSRLTVL.

This clonotype was counted between two and nine times. A much larger clone sits a single nucleotide away, making a read error possible. The chain recombines TRBV7-2 with TRBJ2-1; 10 bases match TRBD2. The CDR3 totals 15 residues. Germline CDR1 and CDR2: SGHTA and FQGNSA. The junction had 9 bases not matched to a gene; V was cut back by 1 base and J by 12 bases. The DNA for the CDR3 is TGTGCCAGCAGCTTAGATTCTAGCGGGGGTCCTAGGCAGTTCTTC. It translates to CASSLDSSGGPRQFF.

The gene calls are TRBV19 and TRBJ2-4; 8 nucleotides agree with TRBD2. This CDR3 has 13 residues. The germline gives CDR1 LNHDA, CDR2 SQIVND (reference sequence). The trim removed 6 bases at V and 10 bases at J, leaving 8 bases unmatched. The CDR3 nucleotides are TGTGCCAGTAGACCCAGCGGGGGCCTAATTCAGTACTTC. Encoded protein: CASRPSGGLIQYF.

On this clonotype: A much larger clone lies a single base off, so this may be a read error. This chain connects TRBV20-1 to TRBJ2-4; 7 nucleotides match TRBD1. V dropped 5 bases and J dropped 13; count of bases not matched to a gene: 17. Germline CDR1 DFQATT, CDR2 SNEGSKA (reference sequence). There are 14 residues in the CDR3. The CDR3 bases are TGCAGTGCTTCAGGACAGGCGATTTACAATGAGCAGTACTTC. Protein sequence: CSASGQAIYNEQYF.

This clonotype was observed a handful of times. A much more abundant neighbour one base away suggests this may be a read error. The chain uses TRBV20-1 and TRBJ2-6; D may correspond to TRBD1 or TRBD2 (6 bases each). This CDR3 has 16 amino acids. The germline gives CDR1 DFQATT, CDR2 SNEGSKA (reference sequence). The CDR3 is CSARDGGRTGANVRTF. The CDR3 DNA sequence: TGCAGTGCTAGAGATGGGGGGCGTACGGGGGCCAACGTCCGGACTTTC.

This clonotype was counted at least ten times. This sequence joins TRBV7-2 and TRBJ1-2, with D possibly TRBD1 on 5 matching bases. CDR3 length equals 15 residues. Germline CDR1 SGHTA, CDR2 FQGNSA. Trimming pared 5 bases from V and 4 bases from J, leaving 17 bases between. The CDR3, as DNA: TGTGCCAGCAGCCTACTCGGCGGGGCGGGCTATGGCTACACCTTC. Its translation: CASSLLGGAGYGYTF. The complete variable domain, with remaining parts taken from reference TRBV7-2 and TRBJ1-2, reads GAGVSQSPSNKVTEKGKDVELRCDPISGHTALYWYRQSLGQGLEFLIYFQGNSAPDKSGLPSDRFSAERTGGSVSTLTIQRTQQEDSAVYLCASSLLGGAGYGYTFGSGTRLTVV.

This clonotype was counted ten times or more. This chain joins TRBV7-2 and TRBJ2-6, with D possibly being TRBD1 (5 bases). The CDR3 has 11 residues. Looked up from germline, CDR1 is SGHTA and CDR2 is FQGNSA. Deletions cut 5 bases from V and 13 bases from J, with 9 bases between. The CDR3 sequence: CASSLRGVLTF. Here the CDR3 DNA reads TGTGCCAGCAGCCTAAGGGGAGTCCTGACTTTC.

The chain has TRBV7-2 and TRBJ2-3, with unresolved D. From germline, CDR1 is SGHTA and CDR2 FQGNSA. The CDR3 runs 15 residues. V was pared by 4 bases and J by 0 bases, with 11 bases between. The CDR3 spells CASSSFTPSTDTQYF. CDR3 sequence (DNA): TGTGCCAGCAGCTCTTTTACCCCAAGCACAGATACGCAGTATTTT.

This clonotype was observed a few times. Just one base apart from a much larger clone, this may be a read error. This chain's CDR3 is CASSLSATPYNEQFF. For the CDR3, the DNA is TGTGCCAGCAGCTTGAGTGCTACCCCCTACAATGAGCAGTTCTTC. This sequence joins TRBV7-2 and TRBJ2-1; D not resolved. The CDR3 has 15 amino acids. In germline, CDR1 is SGHTA, CDR2 FQGNSA. V lost 3 bases and J 2 bases, leaving 11 bases between the germline ends.

This clonotype occurred once. Since a much larger clone is just one base distant, this may be a read error. The chain has TRBV6-6 and TRBJ1-5, with 7 bases that match TRBD1. Germline values: CDR1 MNHNY, CDR2 SVGAGI (reference sequence). Trimming removed 11 bases from V and 3 bases from J; junction bases left unmatched: 7. The CDR3 loop spans 13 amino acids. CDR3 protein: CAGGGQHNQPQHF. As DNA, the CDR3 is TGTGCCGGAGGGGGACAGCACAATCAGCCCCAGCATTTT.

The chain links TRBV4-3 to TRBJ1-5; no definite D call. V lost 0 bases and J 7 bases, leaving 22 bases between the germline ends. This CDR3 is 18 amino acids long. Germline V CDR1 and CDR2: LGHNA, YSLEER. CDR3 in DNA: TGCGCCAGCAGCCAAGATCGAGGCGGAGGCCGGGCGAGACAGCCCCAGCATTTT. It yields the protein CASSQDRGGGRARQPQHF.

About this clonotype: This may be a read error: a much more frequent sequence differs by one nucleotide. The rearrangement joins TRBV27 to TRBJ1-2, with D unresolved. This CDR3 region has 15 residues. Per the germline V gene, CDR1 is MNHEY and CDR2 is SMNVEV (reference sequence). As DNA, the CDR3 is TGTGCCAGCAGTTCGTCCATGGAGATTTCCTATGGCTGCACCTTC. This sequence encodes CASSSSMEISYGCTF.

Notes on this clonotype: A much more abundant neighbour one base away suggests this may be a read error. The rearrangement uses TRBV6-4 and TRBJ2-7; 7 bases match TRBD1. The length of the CDR3 is 13 residues. CDR1 MRHNA and CDR2 SNTAGT come from the germline V gene. CDR3 DNA sequence: TGTGCCAGCAATGATGGGACAGAATACGAGCAGGACTTC. Amino acid sequence: CASNDGTEYEQDF.

About this clonotype itself: One base away lies a much larger clone, so this may be a sequencing read error. The gene calls are TRBV9 and TRBJ2-7, with D unresolved. V dropped 4 bases and J dropped 7 bases, with 12 bases sitting between them. Germline CDR1 SGDLS, CDR2 YYNGEE. The CDR3 has 12 residues. The CDR3 sequence is CASSPQRNEQYF. The CDR3 DNA reads as TGTGCCAGCAGCCCCCAGAGGAATGAGCAGTACTTC.